The 31 T cell receptor beta chains reported below all come from one sample, sequenced in a study of shared clonotypes between healthy human individuals. TCRdb keeps only in-frame clones here, not all; method: immunoSEQ multiplex PCR. The sample includes roughly 2.5 million clones, approximately 90% seen only once; the top ten take around 0.14%. The sample comprised naive CD4+ T cells sorted from blood. Subset reported: CD45RA+ positively selected. The receptors originated from a young man in good health.

The chain couples TRBV28 to TRBJ1-1; D remains unclear. Germline V gives CDR1 MDHEN, CDR2 SYDVKM. The V and J ends lost 6 bases and 2 bases respectively, with 10 bases between them. The CDR3 extends over 13 amino acids. CDR3 coding DNA: TGTGCCAGCAGGAGGGCCCTAAACACTGAAGCTTTCTTT. As protein: CASRRALNTEAFF.

The chain is built from TRBV11-3 and TRBJ2-1; 9 bases align to TRBD2. This CDR3 spans 13 amino acids. Trimming took 4 bases from V and 9 from J; bases not matched to a gene: 4. Germline V gives CDR1 SGHNT, CDR2 YENEEA. The chain's CDR3 is CASSWAGGIEQFF. As DNA, the CDR3 is TGTGCCAGCAGCTGGGCGGGAGGGATTGAGCAGTTCTTC. Filled out from reference TRBV11-3 and TRBJ2-1, the complete variable domain reads EAGVVQSPRYKIIEKKQPVAFWCNPISGHNTLYWYLQNLGQGPELLIRYENEEAVDDSQLPKDRFSAERLKGVDSTLKIQPAELGDSAVYLCASSWAGGIEQFFGPGTRLTVL.

For the CDR3, the DNA is TGTGCCAGCAGTTGGGGCCGGGACAGTGCCACAGATACGCAGTATTTT. The encoded protein is CASSWGRDSATDTQYF. The genes are TRBV2 and TRBJ2-3; 7 nucleotides line up with TRBD1. CDR1 is SNHLY and CDR2 is FYNNEI in the germline V gene. The V and J ends lost 5 bases and 2 bases, in that order; junction bases with no gene match: 10. CDR3 length equals 16 residues.

V usage is TRBV27 and J usage is TRBJ1-1; D is undetermined. The V end lost 4 bases, the J end lost 4 bases, and 13 bases lay between the germline ends. Looked up from germline, CDR1 is MNHEY and CDR2 is SMNVEV (reference sequence). CDR3 length: 14 amino acids. CDR3 residues: CASSWTGRATEAFF. CDR3 sequence (DNA): TGTGCCAGCAGTTGGACCGGACGTGCCACTGAAGCTTTCTTT.

The chain couples TRBV2 to TRBJ2-5; 9 bases are a match to TRBD1. Looked up from germline, CDR1 is SNHLY and CDR2 is FYNNEI. CDR3 length: 15 residues. Trimming took 6 bases from V and 4 from J; bases not matched to a gene: 9. CDR3 coding DNA: TGTGCCAGCAGCGCGGGACAGGGAAAGGGAGAGACCCAGTACTTC. Its translation: CASSAGQGKGETQYF.

This clone appeared a single time. The CDR3 coding sequence is TGTGCCAGCAGCTTGGGTAGCGGTCACAACGTCCTGACTTTC. As protein: CASSLGSGHNVLTF. V and J are TRBV5-6 and TRBJ2-6, with D perhaps TRBD2 (6 bases). The CDR3 length is 14 residues. CDR1 SGHDT and CDR2 YYEEEE come from the germline V gene. Trimming pared 0 bases from V and 9 bases from J, leaving 10 bases between.

The chain joins TRBV29-1 to TRBJ1-1; tentative D call: TRBD1 (5 bases). Germline CDR1 is SQVTM and CDR2 is ANQGSEA. V was clipped by 5 bases and J by 1 base, with 11 bases between them. The CDR3 has 13 amino acids. The CDR3 loop is CSVRITGNTEAFF. CDR3 in DNA: TGCAGCGTTCGAATTACAGGGAACACTGAAGCTTTCTTT. The complete variable domain, with remaining parts taken from reference TRBV29-1 and TRBJ1-1, reads SAVISQKPSRDICQRGTSLTIQCQVDSQVTMMFWYRQQPGQSLTLIATANQGSEATYESGFVIDKFPISRPNLTFSTLTVSNMSPEDSSIYLCSVRITGNTEAFFGQGTRLTVV.

This clone turned up a few times. The chain is built from TRBV2 and TRBJ1-1; D is uncertain. V lost 6 bases and J 1 base, leaving 3 bases between the germline ends. Germline V gene sequence: CDR1 SNHLY, CDR2 FYNNEI. The CDR3 contains 11 residues. Here the CDR3 reads CASRANTEAFF. For the CDR3, the DNA is TGTGCCAGCAGAGCGAACACTGAAGCTTTCTTT.

The chain is built from TRBV4-3 and TRBJ1-1; D possibly corresponds to TRBD1 (5 bases). Per the germline V gene, CDR1 is LGHNA and CDR2 is YSLEER. Trimming left V 4 bases short and J 1 base short, with 13 bases between. The CDR3 consists of 15 residues. CDR3 loop: CASSRSYQGNTEAFF. CDR3 sequence (DNA): TGCGCCAGCAGCCGGAGTTATCAGGGGAACACTGAAGCTTTCTTT.

The rearrangement uses TRBV2 and TRBJ2-3; D might be TRBD2 (5 bases). This CDR3 comprises 15 residues. Germline V gene sequence: CDR1 SNHLY, CDR2 FYNNEI. The V end was cut by 6 bases, the J end by 1 base, with 14 bases between. The CDR3 bases are TGTGCCAGCAGGGAGCCGGGATCCGGCACAGATACGCAGTATTTT. It specifies CASREPGSGTDTQYF. The variable domain in full, with the rest retrieved from reference TRBV2 and TRBJ2-3, is EPEVTQTPSHQVTQMGQEVILRCVPISNHLYFYWYRQILGQKVEFLVSFYNNEISEKSEIFDDQFSVERPDGSNFTLKIRSTKLEDSAMYFCASREPGSGTDTQYFGPGTRLTVL.

The V call is TRBV2, the J call TRBJ2-7; D call uncertain. CDR3 size: 13 residues. CDR1 SNHLY and CDR2 FYNNEI come from the germline V gene. Trimming took off 7 bases at V and 4 bases at J, with 14 bases between the two ends. In DNA, the CDR3 is TGTGCCAGCATCCCGCAGGTGACTTACGAGCAGTACTTC. It translates to CASIPQVTYEQYF.

The V and J genes are TRBV4-1 and TRBJ2-1; a possible D gene is TRBD2 (6 bases). Germline V gives CDR1 MGHRA, CDR2 YSYEKL. The CDR3 spans 15 residues. V lost 6 bases, J lost 0 bases, and 12 bases lay in between. CDR3 loop: CASSPLTSSYNEQFF. The CDR3 coding sequence is TGCGCCAGCAGTCCCCTGACTAGCTCCTACAATGAGCAGTTCTTC.

The J gene is TRBJ2-3, the V gene TRBV6-1, with D unclear. Germline lookup yields CDR1 MNHNS and CDR2 SASEGT. V lost 6 bases to trimming and J lost 0 bases, with 10 bases between them. CDR3 length: 14 residues. The CDR3 DNA reads TGTGCCAGCAGAGACGGACCGAGCACAGATACGCAGTATTTT. It is translated as CASRDGPSTDTQYF.

There are a few counts of this clone. The chain combines TRBV5-1 with TRBJ1-2; 7 bases map to TRBD1. Per germline, CDR1 SGHRS and CDR2 YFSETQ. This CDR3 contains 14 residues. J was trimmed by 8 bases and V by 4 bases; bases with no gene match: 11. The CDR3 here is CASSPQTGVGGYTF. The CDR3 coding sequence is TGCGCCAGCAGCCCGCAAACAGGGGTAGGGGGCTACACCTTC. The full variable domain, its missing parts supplied by reference TRBV5-1 and TRBJ1-2, is KAGVTQTPRYLIKTRGQQVTLSCSPISGHRSVSWYQQTPGQGLQFLFEYFSETQRNKGNFPGRFSGRQFSNSRSEMNVSTLELGDSALYLCASSPQTGVGGYTFGSGTRLTVV.

The V gene is TRBV18, the J gene TRBJ2-1; maybe TRBD2 (6 bases). The length of the CDR3 is 20 residues. The V end lost 2 bases, the J end lost 6 bases, and 29 bases lay between the germline ends. Germline V gene data show CDR1 as KGHSH and CDR2 as LQKENI. This chain's CDR3 is CASSPSAVLLAEGSINEQFF. The CDR3 nucleotides are TGTGCCAGCTCACCATCAGCGGTTCTTTTGGCGGAGGGCTCCATCAATGAGCAGTTCTTC.

The V and J genes are TRBV9 and TRBJ2-4; D not certain. The CDR3 is 15 residues long. Trimming pared 4 bases from V and 0 bases from J, leaving 11 bases between. From germline, CDR1 is SGDLS and CDR2 YYNGEE. The CDR3, as DNA: TGTGCCAGCAGCCCGCACGTTTTAGCCAAAAACATTCAGTACTTC. Protein sequence: CASSPHVLAKNIQYF.

As DNA, the CDR3 is TGTGCCAGCAGCCAAGGGGGCGGATCGAATGAGCAGTTCTTC. Encoded protein: CASSQGGGSNEQFF. This sequence joins TRBV7-9 and TRBJ2-1, with TRBD1 matching over 7 bases. Germline CDR1 reads SEHNR; CDR2 reads FQNEAQ (reference sequence). Trimming took 5 bases from V and 7 from J; bases not matched to a gene: 8. CDR3 length equals 14 residues.

This clone was counted once. The chain employs TRBV20-1 and TRBJ2-5, with D maybe TRBD2 (5 bases). The length of the CDR3 is 11 residues. Trimming took off 7 bases at V and 2 bases at J, with 8 bases between the two ends. Germline V CDR1 and CDR2: DFQATT, SNEGSKA (reference sequence). The CDR3 DNA sequence: TGCAGTGTTAGGACTCAAGAGACCCAGTACTTC. Translation: CSVRTQETQYF.

On this clone: Within the sample, other DNA sequences also encode this same CDR3. The V and J genes are TRBV11-2 and TRBJ1-4, with 7 positions matching TRBD1. The CDR3 runs to 14 residues. CDR1 is SGHAT and CDR2 is FQNNGV in the germline V gene. With V trimmed by 1 base and J by 8 bases, 4 bases remained unmatched. The CDR3 nucleotides read TGTGCCAGCAGCTTAGGACAGGGCGGAGAAAAACTGTTTTTT. This gives the protein CASSLGQGGEKLFF.

This CDR3 reads CASMDRRGYNEQFF. The CDR3 coding sequence is TGTGCCAGCATGGACAGGAGAGGTTACAATGAGCAGTTCTTC. This sequence joins TRBV6-6 and TRBJ2-1; 7 bases are shared with TRBD1. The CDR3 loop spans 14 amino acids. V lost 7 bases and J lost 4; bases outside the gene matches: 7. CDR1 MNHNY and CDR2 SVGAGI come from the germline V gene (reference sequence).

This clone was counted a few times. This CDR3 reads CASSARVPDSPLHF. DNA for the CDR3: TGTGCCAGCAGCGCCAGGGTTCCAGATTCACCCCTCCACTTT. The V gene is TRBV7-6, the J gene TRBJ1-6; the D gene is possibly TRBD1 (5 bases). The CDR3 covers 14 residues. Trimming pared 5 bases from V and 8 bases from J, leaving 13 bases between. Germline V gives CDR1 SGHVS, CDR2 FNYEAQ.

In the case of this clone: Other nucleotide sequences in the sample specify the same CDR3. The chain links TRBV11-3 to TRBJ2-7, with D possibly being TRBD2 (5 bases). V was trimmed by 5 bases and J by 4 bases, leaving 9 bases between them. The CDR3 extends over 12 amino acids. Germline values: CDR1 SGHNT, CDR2 YENEEA. The DNA for the CDR3 is TGTGCCAGCAGCCCAGGACTGTACGAGCAGTACTTC. Translating gives CASSPGLYEQYF.

This clone was seen only once. V is TRBV5-1 and J is TRBJ2-7; TRBD1 or TRBD2 may be the D gene (5 bases each). The CDR3 has 14 residues. The V gene lost 4 bases and the J gene lost 2 bases, with 13 bases spanning the gap. Germline V gene lookup returns CDR1 SGHRS and CDR2 YFSETQ. The CDR3 here is CASSTPGPPYEQYF. In DNA form, the CDR3 reads TGCGCCAGCAGCACCCCGGGACCACCCTACGAGCAGTACTTC.

This sequence joins TRBV7-2 and TRBJ1-3, with D possibly being TRBD1 (6 bases). The CDR3 length is 18 residues. The V gene's germline CDR1 is SGHTA and CDR2 FQGNSA. V shed 0 bases and J shed 3 bases, with 18 bases lying between them. In DNA, the CDR3 is TGTGCCAGCAGCTTAGCGGCTATGTCCGGGGGCGATGGAAACACCATATATTTT. Translation gives CASSLAAMSGGDGNTIYF. The whole variable domain, filled in from reference TRBV7-2 and TRBJ1-3, reads GAGVSQSPSNKVTEKGKDVELRCDPISGHTALYWYRQSLGQGLEFLIYFQGNSAPDKSGLPSDRFSAERTGGSVSTLTIQRTQQEDSAVYLCASSLAAMSGGDGNTIYFGEGSWLTVV.

V is TRBV19 and J is TRBJ2-3; tentatively, D is TRBD2 (5 bases). With 5 bases removed from V and 4 bases from J, the gap between germline ends came to 13 bases. Germline CDR1 is LNHDA and CDR2 is SQIVND (reference sequence). The CDR3 is 14 amino acids. The CDR3 here is CASSRIGGADTQYF. The DNA of the CDR3 is TGTGCCAGTAGTCGTATCGGAGGAGCAGATACGCAGTATTTT.

The chain is built from TRBV11-3 and TRBJ2-5; 10 nucleotides match TRBD2. The junction had 12 bases not matched to a gene; V was cut back by 1 base and J by 1 base. The CDR3 contains 19 residues. Germline loops: CDR1 SGHNT, CDR2 YENEEA. The CDR3 reads CASSLGRSGGAPRQETQYF. CDR3 bases: TGTGCCAGCAGCTTAGGACGGAGCGGGGGGGCCCCCCGCCAAGAGACCCAGTACTTC.

DNA for the CDR3: TGTGCCAGCAGCTTGGCCCTTTTCCGGGGGCAAGGGGGCACAGATACGCAGTATTTT. This encodes CASSLALFRGQGGTDTQYF. V and J are TRBV5-5 and TRBJ2-3; D tentatively reads TRBD1 or TRBD2 (6 bases each). Per germline, CDR1 SGHKS and CDR2 YYEKEE (reference sequence). The CDR3 length is 19 residues. The V gene lost 0 bases and the J gene lost 1 base, with 21 bases spanning the gap.

J is TRBJ1-1 and V is TRBV5-4; TRBD1 agrees at 9 bases. Trimming took 4 bases from V and 5 from J; bases not matched to a gene: 9. The length of the CDR3 is 15 residues. The germline gives CDR1 SGHNT, CDR2 YYREEE (reference sequence). The CDR3 protein is CASSPGQGGVTEAFF. Written as DNA, the CDR3 is TGTGCCAGCAGCCCGGGACAGGGAGGGGTGACTGAAGCTTTCTTT.

About this clone itself: The junction departs from germline at one end; a sequencing error may be responsible. CDR3 protein: CASSYGLAGANEQFF. CDR3 nucleotide sequence: TGTGCTAGCAGCTACGGACTAGCGGGAGCTAATGAGCAGTTCTTC. V gene TRBV7-7 combines with J gene TRBJ2-1; 13 bases map to TRBD2. The CDR3 extends over 15 amino acids. Germline lookup yields CDR1 SSHAT and CDR2 FNYEAQ (reference sequence).

The V gene is TRBV11-1, the J gene TRBJ1-3; D possibly corresponds to TRBD1 (5 bases). Germline loops: CDR1 SGHAT, CDR2 FQDESV (reference sequence). The CDR3 loop spans 14 amino acids. V was clipped by 5 bases and J by 1 base, with 9 bases between them. CDR3 sequence: CASSGAASGNTIYF. The DNA of the CDR3 is TGTGCCAGCAGCGGGGCCGCTTCTGGAAACACCATATATTTT. The whole variable domain, remainder taken from reference TRBV11-1 and TRBJ1-3, is EAEVAQSPRYKITEKSQAVAFWCDPISGHATLYWYRQILGQGPELLVQFQDESVVDDSQLPKDRFSAERLKGVDSTLKIQPAELGDSAMYLCASSGAASGNTIYFGEGSWLTVV.

This sequence joins TRBV28 and TRBJ1-1; a weak D match, TRBD1 (5 bases). Germline lookup yields CDR1 MDHEN and CDR2 SYDVKM. V shed 2 bases and J shed 7 bases, with 11 bases lying between them. This CDR3 spans 13 amino acids. The CDR3 bases are TGTGCCAGCAGTTTAAACTTAGGGGATGAAGCTTTCTTT. Amino acid sequence: CASSLNLGDEAFF. Together with reference TRBV28 and TRBJ1-1, the CDR3 gives the full variable domain: DVKVTQSSRYLVKRTGEKVFLECVQDMDHENMFWYRQDPGLGLRLIYFSYDVKMKEKGDIPEGYSVSREKKERFSLILESASTNQTSMYLCASSLNLGDEAFFGQGTRLTVV.